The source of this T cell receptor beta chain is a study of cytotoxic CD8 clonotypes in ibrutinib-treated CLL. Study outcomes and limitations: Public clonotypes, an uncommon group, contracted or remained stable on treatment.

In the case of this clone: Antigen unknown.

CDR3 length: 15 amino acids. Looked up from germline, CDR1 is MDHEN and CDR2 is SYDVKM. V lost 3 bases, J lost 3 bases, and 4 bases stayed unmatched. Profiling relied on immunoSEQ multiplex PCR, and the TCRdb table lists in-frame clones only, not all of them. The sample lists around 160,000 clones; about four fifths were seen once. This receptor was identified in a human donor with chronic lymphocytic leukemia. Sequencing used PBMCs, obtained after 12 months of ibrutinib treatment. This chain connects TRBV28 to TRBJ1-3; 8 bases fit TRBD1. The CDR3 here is CASSFSGTGGNTIYF. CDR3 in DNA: TGTGCCAGCAGTTTTTCCGGGACAGGTGGAAACACCATATATTTT.